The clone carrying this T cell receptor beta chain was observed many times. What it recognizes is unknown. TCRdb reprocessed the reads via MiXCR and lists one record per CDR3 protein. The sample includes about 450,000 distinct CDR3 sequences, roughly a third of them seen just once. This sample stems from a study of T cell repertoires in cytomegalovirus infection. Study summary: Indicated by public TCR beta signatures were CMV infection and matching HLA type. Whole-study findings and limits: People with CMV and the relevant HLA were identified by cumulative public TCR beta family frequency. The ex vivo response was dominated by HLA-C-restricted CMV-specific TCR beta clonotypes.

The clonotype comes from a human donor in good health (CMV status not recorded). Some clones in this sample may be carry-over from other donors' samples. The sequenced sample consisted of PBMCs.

Here the CDR3 reads CASSGQGSGNQPQHF. The CDR3 region has the DNA TGTGCCAGCAGCGGACAGGGATCGGGCAATCAGCCCCAGCATTTT. The rearrangement uses TRBV7-6 and TRBJ1-5; 8 bases line up with TRBD1. Germline CDR1 reads SGHVS; CDR2 reads FNYEAQ. Losses at the gene ends were 5 bases for V and 2 bases for J; bases not matched to a gene: 5. CDR3 size: 15 residues.